Shown below are 28 T cell receptor beta chains from a single sample sequenced in a study of human T cells and chemical hapten exposure. Time point specified: patch test 3, about 24 weeks after DPC sensitization. As to treatment: therapeutic diphenylcyclopropenone sensitization with weekly scalp DPC. TCRdb itself ran the RACE reads through MiXCR, one entry per CDR3 protein. The repertoire includes about 190,000 distinct CDR3 sequences, approximately 24% of them detected once, and 2% to 2.5% sits in the top ten. Material: whole blood, obtained in connection with sensitization to the hapten diphenylcyclopropenone (DPC). All receptors come from a woman in her 40s with alopecia areata. Some clones in this sample may be carry-over from other donors' samples.

The genes are TRBV25-1 and TRBJ2-7; TRBD1 matches at 10 bases. Germline values: CDR1 MGHDK, CDR2 SYGVNS. The V and J ends lost 4 bases and 2 bases, in that order; junction bases with no gene match: 2. This CDR3 has 14 residues. The CDR3 here is CASSATGGTYEQYF. DNA of the CDR3: TGTGCCAGCAGTGCGACAGGGGGCACCTACGAGCAGTACTTC.

This clonotype has only a few counts. The V and J genes are TRBV20-1 and TRBJ2-7, with a tentative D call TRBD1 (5 bases). Germline loops: CDR1 DFQATT, CDR2 SNEGSKA (reference sequence). The length of the CDR3 is 13 residues. The V end lost 3 bases, the J end lost 7 bases, and 16 bases lay between the germline ends. CDR3 loop: CSARASKGNEQYF. The CDR3 DNA follows: TGCAGTGCTAGGGCTTCAAAGGGGAATGAGCAGTACTTC.

This clonotype was detected a few times. V usage is TRBV6-5 and J usage is TRBJ2-7, with D possibly matching TRBD1 (6 bases). Germline CDR1 reads MNHEY; CDR2 reads SVGAGI. The V end was cut by 8 bases, the J end by 1 base, with 21 bases between. The CDR3 runs to 16 residues. The CDR3 loop reads CASSPRGGRRSYEQYF. For the CDR3, the DNA is TGTGCCAGCTCCCCCAGGGGTGGCAGGCGTTCCTACGAGCAGTACTTC.

The chain joins TRBV6-4 to TRBJ2-7; TRBD2 might be the D (5 bases). This CDR3 is built from 14 residues. V shed 3 bases and J shed 3 bases, with 12 bases lying between them. Germline-derived CDR1 and CDR2 are MRHNA and SNTAGT. DNA for the CDR3: TGTGCCAGCAGTGAGCGTCTAGCTATCTACGAGCAGTACTTC. It translates to CASSERLAIYEQYF.

This clonotype was seen a few times. The rearrangement uses TRBV3-1 and TRBJ2-1, with 11 bases matching TRBD2. The junction had 11 bases not matched to a gene; V was cut back by 5 bases and J by 8 bases. The CDR3 length is 16 residues. Germline V CDR1 and CDR2: LGHDT, YNNKEL (reference sequence). CDR3 in amino acids: CASSVFSGRAADEQFF. In nucleotides, the CDR3 is TGTGCCAGCAGCGTCTTTAGCGGGAGGGCCGCCGATGAGCAGTTCTTC.

This sequence joins TRBV5-1 and TRBJ2-5, with D possibly being TRBD1 (5 bases). V was cut by 0 bases and J by 2 bases, with 11 bases left in between. CDR1 is SGHRS and CDR2 is YFSETQ in the germline V gene. This CDR3 has 15 amino acids. The CDR3 region has the DNA TGCGCCAGCAGCTTGGCAGGGATGCCACAAGAGACCCAGTACTTC. It translates to CASSLAGMPQETQYF. Looking up the rest from reference TRBV5-1 and TRBJ2-5 gives the full variable domain: KAGVTQTPRYLIKTRGQQVTLSCSPISGHRSVSWYQQTPGQGLQFLFEYFSETQRNKGNFPGRFSGRQFSNSRSEMNVSTLELGDSALYLCASSLAGMPQETQYFGPGTRLLVL.

The CDR3 nucleotides read TGTGCCAGCAGTTACTCGAACAGCAATCAGCCCCAGCATTTT. Its protein product is CASSYSNSNQPQHF. The chain employs TRBV6-2 or TRBV6-3 and TRBJ1-5; no clear D gene. Germline-derived CDR1 and CDR2 are MNHEY and SVGEGT. This CDR3 region has 14 residues. V was trimmed by 0 bases and J by 1 base, leaving 4 bases between them.

This chain uses TRBV25-1 with TRBJ2-7; weak D call: TRBD2 (5 bases). Germline V gene data show CDR1 as MGHDK and CDR2 as SYGVNS. Trimming took off 5 bases at V and 1 base at J, with 12 bases between the two ends. The CDR3 is 14 residues long. The CDR3, as DNA: TGTGCCAGCAGTTCCACGGGGTCTTCCTACGAGCAGTACTTC. It specifies CASSSTGSSYEQYF.

The chain links TRBV29-1 to TRBJ1-1; TRBD1 might be the D (5 bases). With 7 bases removed from V and 4 bases from J, the gap between germline ends came to 10 bases. The CDR3 contains 11 residues. Germline CDR1 SQVTM, CDR2 ANQGSEA. This CDR3 reads CSARDSTEAFF. The DNA of the CDR3 is TGCAGCGCCCGGGACTCCACTGAAGCTTTCTTT.

This clonotype was found a few times. The gene calls are TRBV2 and TRBJ2-5; tentatively, D is TRBD2 (5 bases). The V gene's germline CDR1 is SNHLY and CDR2 FYNNEI. The CDR3 is made up of 15 amino acids. Trimming took 3 bases from V and 4 from J, leaving 15 bases between them. This CDR3 reads CASSEGAAARETQYF. Here the CDR3 DNA reads TGTGCCAGCAGTGAGGGAGCGGCAGCTCGAGAGACCCAGTACTTC.

The V gene is TRBV10-3, the J gene TRBJ2-7; 14 bases line up with TRBD2. The trim removed 4 bases at V and 0 bases at J, leaving 14 bases unmatched. Germline lookup yields CDR1 ENHRY and CDR2 SYGVKD. The CDR3 contains 20 residues. The CDR3 sequence is CAISGGTPTSGRALSYEQYF. DNA of the CDR3: TGTGCCATCAGTGGCGGGACACCGACTAGCGGGAGGGCCCTCTCCTACGAGCAGTACTTC.

The chain links TRBV6-1 to TRBJ1-1; 7 bases agree with TRBD1. The CDR3 contains 14 residues. Per the germline V gene, CDR1 is MNHNS and CDR2 is SASEGT. V lost 6 bases and J lost 1; bases outside the gene matches: 5. CDR3: CASSPRQGNTEAFF. CDR3 coding DNA: TGTGCCAGCAGCCCCAGACAGGGGAACACTGAAGCTTTCTTT.

In its sample, this clonotype was seen a few times. The chain combines TRBV6-2 or TRBV6-3 with TRBJ2-7, with TRBD1 as a possible D gene (5 bases). Germline V gene sequence: CDR1 MNHEY, CDR2 SVGEGT. V was trimmed by 2 bases and J by 6 bases, leaving 8 bases between them. The CDR3 spans 12 residues. The CDR3: CASSYGAREQYF. In DNA form, the CDR3 reads TGTGCCAGCAGTTACGGGGCCCGCGAGCAGTACTTC.

The chain carries TRBV12-3 or TRBV12-4 and TRBJ2-7, with 9 bases matching TRBD1. Trimming took 2 bases from V and 4 from J; bases not matched to a gene: 12. This CDR3 region has 17 residues. CDR3 protein: CASSLIKWDRDRYEQYF. DNA of the CDR3: TGTGCCAGCAGTTTAATAAAGTGGGACAGGGATAGGTACGAGCAGTACTTC.

V is TRBV6-5 and J is TRBJ2-1, with TRBD2 matching over 13 bases. Per the germline V gene, CDR1 is MNHEY and CDR2 is SVGAGI. J gave up 9 bases and V 5 bases, and 16 bases lay outside the gene matches. The CDR3 covers 18 residues. The CDR3, as DNA: TGTGCCAGCAGTCCAACCTTTCGGACTAGCGGGAGTGGTAGTGAGCAGTTCTTC. The encoded protein is CASSPTFRTSGSGSEQFF.

The sample holds a few counts of this clonotype. The rearrangement joins TRBV4-3 to TRBJ2-7; D uncertain. The CDR3 sequence is 16 residues long. Germline V lookup: CDR1 LGHNA, CDR2 YSLEER. Trimming took off 2 bases at V and 0 bases at J, with 14 bases between the two ends. The DNA of the CDR3 is TGCGCCAGCAGCCAAATGGTTCGGCAGGCCTCCTACGAGCAGTACTTC. It encodes CASSQMVRQASYEQYF.

This chain joins TRBV29-1 and TRBJ1-1; 9 positions match TRBD1. The CDR3 totals 16 residues. Looked up from germline, CDR1 is SQVTM and CDR2 is ANQGSEA. Trimming removed 5 bases from V and 1 base from J; junction bases left unmatched: 11. The CDR3 region has the DNA TGCAGCGTTCTAACCGGACAGGGGAGTTCGAACACTGAAGCTTTCTTT. This gives the protein CSVLTGQGSSNTEAFF.

This clonotype was detected many times. The rearrangement uses TRBV4-1 and TRBJ2-5; D tentatively fits TRBD1 or TRBD2 (5 bases each). The ends were cut back, 3 bases at V and 1 base at J, with 15 bases in the middle. This CDR3 contains 16 residues. Germline CDR1 MGHRA, CDR2 YSYEKL. Here the CDR3 reads CASSHPNGARQETQYF. CDR3 DNA: TGCGCCAGCAGCCATCCAAACGGGGCTCGCCAAGAGACCCAGTACTTC.

This rearrangement joins TRBV27 to TRBJ1-3; the D gene is possibly TRBD1 (5 bases). The CDR3 length is 16 residues. Germline CDR1 is MNHEY and CDR2 is SMNVEV (reference sequence). Trimming removed 3 bases from V and 3 bases from J, with 15 bases in between. As DNA, the CDR3 is TGTGCCAGCAGTTTTCGGGGTAGGGGAGGTGGAAACACCATATATTTT. It codes for CASSFRGRGGGNTIYF.

This chain joins TRBV7-9 and TRBJ1-1, with D unclear. CDR1 SEHNR and CDR2 FQNEAQ come from the germline V gene (reference sequence). Deletions cut 7 bases from V and 8 bases from J, with 5 bases between. This CDR3 spans 9 amino acids. CDR3 nucleotides: TGTGCCAGCAACCCCGAAGCTTTCTTT. Its translation is CASNPEAFF.

This chain links TRBV7-2 with TRBJ1-6; a weak D match, TRBD1 (6 bases). The length of the CDR3 is 16 residues. Germline V gene sequence: CDR1 SGHTA, CDR2 FQGNSA. Deletions cut 0 bases from V and 7 bases from J, with 13 bases between. The CDR3 DNA reads TGTGCCAGCAGCTTAGCCCGGACAGTCGGAAATTCACCCCTCCACTTT. This codes for CASSLARTVGNSPLHF.

This clonotype appeared a single time. The genes are TRBV4-3 and TRBJ2-6; D assignment may be TRBD1 or TRBD2 (5 bases each). The CDR3 length is 17 residues. The germline V and J ends were trimmed by 1 base and 4 bases, with 14 bases remaining between them. Germline loops: CDR1 LGHNA, CDR2 YSLEER. The CDR3 protein is CASSQGGTATGANVLTF. The DNA of the CDR3 is TGCGCCAGCAGCCAAGGGGGGACCGCTACAGGGGCCAACGTCCTGACTTTC.

The chain joins TRBV28 to TRBJ2-2, with 9 bases lining up with TRBD2. CDR3 length: 16 amino acids. CDR1 MDHEN and CDR2 SYDVKM come from the germline V gene. J lost 7 bases, V lost 7 bases, and 13 bases had no gene match. In DNA form, the CDR3 reads TGTGCCAGCAACCTACTGAGCGGGAGGATGAACGGGGAGCTGTTTTTT. Its protein product is CASNLLSGRMNGELFF.

Sample share makes this clonotype medium-sized. The chain carries TRBV4-3 and TRBJ2-5; TRBD1 matches 9 bases. Germline V CDR1 and CDR2: LGHNA, YSLEER. The ends lost 0 bases at V and 4 bases at J; junction bases unmatched: 6. This CDR3 has 16 residues. The CDR3 is CASSQDKTGGGETQYF. The CDR3, as DNA: TGCGCCAGCAGCCAAGATAAGACAGGGGGAGGAGAGACCCAGTACTTC.

The gene calls are TRBV27 and TRBJ1-6, with 9 bases lining up with TRBD1. Germline CDR1 reads MNHEY; CDR2 reads SMNVEV (reference sequence). The trim removed 5 bases at V and 11 bases at J, leaving 10 bases unmatched. CDR3 length: 15 residues. CDR3 region: CASSPLPTGGAPLHF. The CDR3 nucleotides are TGTGCCAGCAGTCCCCTCCCGACAGGGGGGGCACCCCTCCACTTT.

This clonotype has a handful of counts. This chain connects TRBV24-1 to TRBJ1-5; D uncertain. Germline CDR1 is KGHDR and CDR2 is SFDVKD. Trimming shortened V by 1 base and J by 9 bases, and 9 bases separated the two germline ends. The CDR3 runs 13 residues. The chain's CDR3 is CATSDLNPGPQHF. In DNA, the CDR3 is TGTGCCACCAGTGATTTAAACCCGGGGCCCCAGCATTTT.

This clonotype came up a few times. The chain couples TRBV4-1 to TRBJ1-1, with 7 bases matching TRBD1. J gave up 4 bases and V 4 bases, and 15 bases lay outside the gene matches. Per the germline V gene, CDR1 is MGHRA and CDR2 is YSYEKL. This CDR3 is built from 17 residues. CDR3 sequence: CASSPQRSTGAPTEAFF. Written as DNA, the CDR3 is TGCGCCAGCAGCCCTCAACGCTCCACAGGGGCCCCCACTGAAGCTTTCTTT.

The gene calls are TRBV20-1 and TRBJ2-1, with 10 bases matching TRBD2. V trimming: 3 bases; J trimming: 4 bases; junction bases outside the gene matches: 6. This CDR3 is built from 15 residues. Germline V gene sequence: CDR1 DFQATT, CDR2 SNEGSKA (reference sequence). CDR3 amino acids: CSARDGTSVYNEQFF. The CDR3 bases are TGCAGTGCTAGGGACGGGACTAGCGTTTACAATGAGCAGTTCTTC.